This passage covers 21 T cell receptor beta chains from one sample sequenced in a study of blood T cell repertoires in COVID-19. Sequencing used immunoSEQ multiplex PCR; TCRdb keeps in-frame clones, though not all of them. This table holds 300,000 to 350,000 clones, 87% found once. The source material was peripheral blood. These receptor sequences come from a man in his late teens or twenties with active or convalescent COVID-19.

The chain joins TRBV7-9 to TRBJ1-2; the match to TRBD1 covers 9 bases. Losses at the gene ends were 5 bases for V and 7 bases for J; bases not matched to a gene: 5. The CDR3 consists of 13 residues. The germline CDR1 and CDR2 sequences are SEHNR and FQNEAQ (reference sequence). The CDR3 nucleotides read TGTGCCAGCAGCCCACGGGACAGGGCTGGCTACACCTTC. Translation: CASSPRDRAGYTF.

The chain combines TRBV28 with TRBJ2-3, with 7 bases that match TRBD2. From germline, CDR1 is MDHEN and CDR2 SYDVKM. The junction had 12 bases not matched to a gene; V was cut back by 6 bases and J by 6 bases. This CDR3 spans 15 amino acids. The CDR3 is CASRYLGRAYDTQYF. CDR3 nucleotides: TGTGCCAGCAGGTATTTAGGGAGGGCCTATGATACGCAGTATTTT.

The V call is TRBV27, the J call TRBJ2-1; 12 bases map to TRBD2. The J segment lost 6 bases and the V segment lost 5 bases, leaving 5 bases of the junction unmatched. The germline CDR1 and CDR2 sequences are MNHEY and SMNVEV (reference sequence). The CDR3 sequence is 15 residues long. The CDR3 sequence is CASSTRLAGVNEQFF. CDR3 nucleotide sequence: TGTGCCAGCAGTACCCGACTAGCGGGAGTCAATGAGCAGTTCTTC.

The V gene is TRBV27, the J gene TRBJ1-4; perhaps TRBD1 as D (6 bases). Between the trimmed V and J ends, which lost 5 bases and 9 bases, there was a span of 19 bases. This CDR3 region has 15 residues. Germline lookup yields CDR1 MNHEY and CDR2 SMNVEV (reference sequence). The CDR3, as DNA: TGTGCCAGCAGTCGGCGAGGGGGTGATAGAAAAAAACTGTTTTTT. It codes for CASSRRGGDRKKLFF. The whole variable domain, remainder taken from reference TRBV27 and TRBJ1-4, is EAQVTQNPRYLITVTGKKLTVTCSQNMNHEYMSWYRQDPGLGLRQIYYSMNVEVTDKGDVPEGYKVSRKEKRNFPLILESPSPNQTSLYFCASSRRGGDRKKLFFGSGTQLSVL.

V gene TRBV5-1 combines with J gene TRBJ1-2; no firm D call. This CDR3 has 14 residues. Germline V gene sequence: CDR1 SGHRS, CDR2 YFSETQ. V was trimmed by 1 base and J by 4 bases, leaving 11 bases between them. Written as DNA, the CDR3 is TGCGCCAGCAGCTTGTACCAGGAGGTCTATGGCTACACCTTC. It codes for CASSLYQEVYGYTF.

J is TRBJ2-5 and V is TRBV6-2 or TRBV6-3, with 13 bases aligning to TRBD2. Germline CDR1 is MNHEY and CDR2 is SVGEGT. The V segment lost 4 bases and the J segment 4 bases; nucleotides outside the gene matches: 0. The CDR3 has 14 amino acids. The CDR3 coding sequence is TGTGCCAGCAGTTGGACTAGCGGGGGAGAGACCCAGTACTTC. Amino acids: CASSWTSGGETQYF.

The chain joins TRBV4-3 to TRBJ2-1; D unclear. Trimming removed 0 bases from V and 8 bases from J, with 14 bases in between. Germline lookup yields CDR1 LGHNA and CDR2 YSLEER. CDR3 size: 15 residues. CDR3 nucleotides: TGCGCCAGCAGCCAAGAAGACTCCAGTCGCCATGAGCAGTTCTTC. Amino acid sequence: CASSQEDSSRHEQFF.

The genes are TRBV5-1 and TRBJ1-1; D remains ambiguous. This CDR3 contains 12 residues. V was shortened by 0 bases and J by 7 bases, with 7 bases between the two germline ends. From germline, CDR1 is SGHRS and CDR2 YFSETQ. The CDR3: CASSLGGLEAFF. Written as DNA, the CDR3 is TGCGCCAGCAGCTTGGGTGGACTTGAAGCTTTCTTT.

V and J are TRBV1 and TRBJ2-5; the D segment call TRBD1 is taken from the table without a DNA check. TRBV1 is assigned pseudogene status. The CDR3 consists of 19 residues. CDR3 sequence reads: CTSSQESGRRQGAPETQYF. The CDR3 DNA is TGCACCAGCAGCCAAGAAAGTGGGCGAAGACAGGGGGCGCCGGAGACCCAGTACTTC.

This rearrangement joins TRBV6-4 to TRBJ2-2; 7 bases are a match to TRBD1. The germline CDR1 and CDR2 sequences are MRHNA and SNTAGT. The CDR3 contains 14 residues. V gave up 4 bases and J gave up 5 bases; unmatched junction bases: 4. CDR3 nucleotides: TGTGCCAGCAGTGGGGACAGTTCGACCGGGGAGCTGTTTTTT. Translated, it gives CASSGDSSTGELFF.

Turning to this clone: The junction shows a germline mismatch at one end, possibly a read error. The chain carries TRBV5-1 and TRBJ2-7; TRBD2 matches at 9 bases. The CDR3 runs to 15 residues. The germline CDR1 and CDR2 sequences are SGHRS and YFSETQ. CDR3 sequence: CASSLGLETSGVNNF. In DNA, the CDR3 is TGCGCCAGCAGCTTGGGACTGGAGACTAGCGGTGTCAACAACTTC.

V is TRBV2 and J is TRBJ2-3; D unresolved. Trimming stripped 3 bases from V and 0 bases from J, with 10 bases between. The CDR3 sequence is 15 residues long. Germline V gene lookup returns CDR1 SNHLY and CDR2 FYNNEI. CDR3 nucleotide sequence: TGTGCCAGCAGTGACCTAGGCGATAGCACAGATACGCAGTATTTT. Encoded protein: CASSDLGDSTDTQYF.

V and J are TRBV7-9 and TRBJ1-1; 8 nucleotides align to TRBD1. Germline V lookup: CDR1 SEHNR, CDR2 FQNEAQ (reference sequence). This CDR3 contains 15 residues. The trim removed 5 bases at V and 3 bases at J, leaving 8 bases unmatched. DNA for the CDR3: TGTGCCAGCAGCACAGGGGGTAATAGTTACACTGAAGCTTTCTTT. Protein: CASSTGGNSYTEAFF.

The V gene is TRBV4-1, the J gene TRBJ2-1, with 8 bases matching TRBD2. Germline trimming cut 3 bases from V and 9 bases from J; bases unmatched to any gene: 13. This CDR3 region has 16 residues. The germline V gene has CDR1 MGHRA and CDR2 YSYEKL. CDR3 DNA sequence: TGCGCCAGCAGCCAGGCGGGGGCGGGAGGCTTCAGTGAGCAGTTCTTC. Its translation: CASSQAGAGGFSEQFF.

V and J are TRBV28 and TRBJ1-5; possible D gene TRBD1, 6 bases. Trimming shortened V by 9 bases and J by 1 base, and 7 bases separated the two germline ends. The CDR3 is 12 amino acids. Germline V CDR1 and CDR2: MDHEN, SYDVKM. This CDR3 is CASDRSNQPQHF. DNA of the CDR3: TGTGCCAGTGACAGGAGCAATCAGCCCCAGCATTTT.

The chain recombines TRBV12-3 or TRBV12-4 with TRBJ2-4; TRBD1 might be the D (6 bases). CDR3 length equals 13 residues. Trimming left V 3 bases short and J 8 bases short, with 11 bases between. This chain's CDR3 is CASSFTGRYIQYF. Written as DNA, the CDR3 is TGTGCCAGCAGTTTCACAGGGAGATACATTCAGTACTTC.

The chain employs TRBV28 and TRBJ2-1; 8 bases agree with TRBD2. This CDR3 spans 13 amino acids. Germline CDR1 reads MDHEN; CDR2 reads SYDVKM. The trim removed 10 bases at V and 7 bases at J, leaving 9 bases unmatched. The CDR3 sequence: CATIRGGGNEQFF. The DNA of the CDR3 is TGTGCCACGATCCGGGGGGGTGGGAATGAGCAGTTCTTC. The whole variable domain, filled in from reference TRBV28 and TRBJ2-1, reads DVKVTQSSRYLVKRTGEKVFLECVQDMDHENMFWYRQDPGLGLRLIYFSYDVKMKEKGDIPEGYSVSREKKERFSLILESASTNQTSMYLCATIRGGGNEQFFGPGTRLTVL.

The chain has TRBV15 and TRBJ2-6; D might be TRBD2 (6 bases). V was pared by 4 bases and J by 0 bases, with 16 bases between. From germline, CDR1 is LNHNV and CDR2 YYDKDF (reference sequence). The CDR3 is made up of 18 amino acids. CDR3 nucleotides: TGTGCCACCAGCACCCGGGACTTCACCCCCTCTGGGGCCAACGTCCTGACTTTC. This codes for CATSTRDFTPSGANVLTF.

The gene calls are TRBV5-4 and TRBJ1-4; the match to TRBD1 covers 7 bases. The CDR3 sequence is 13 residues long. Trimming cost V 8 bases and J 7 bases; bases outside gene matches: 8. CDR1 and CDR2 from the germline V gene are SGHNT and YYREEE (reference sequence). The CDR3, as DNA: TGTGCCAGTAGACAGGGTCCGGTTGAAAAACTGTTTTTT. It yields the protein CASRQGPVEKLFF.

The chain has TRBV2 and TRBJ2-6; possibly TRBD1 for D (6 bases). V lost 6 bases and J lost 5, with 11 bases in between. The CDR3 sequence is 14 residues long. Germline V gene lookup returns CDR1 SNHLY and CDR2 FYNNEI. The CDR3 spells CASSADSWANVLTF. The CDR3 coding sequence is TGTGCCAGCAGCGCGGACAGCTGGGCCAACGTCCTGACTTTC.

This CDR3 is CASSLQGPWTTEAFF. For the CDR3, the DNA is TGTGCCAGCAGCCTACAGGGCCCGTGGACCACTGAAGCTTTCTTT. V gene TRBV6-2 or TRBV6-3 combines with J gene TRBJ1-1; the D gene is possibly TRBD1 (6 bases). V lost 6 bases to trimming and J lost 4 bases, with 18 bases between them. The CDR3 is 15 amino acids. Germline values: CDR1 MNHEY, CDR2 SVGEGT.